Described below is a single TCR beta chain sequence and its context. This clone has a single count. Which antigen it targets is not known. No base-level quality is on record; no much larger clone is a single base apart. This entry comes from a study of control samples from healthy donors and cancer patients (dated by TCRdb to the early 2020s). Libraries came from the immunoSEQ multiplex PCR assay. This is the immuneACCESS table as TCRdb keeps it, with only in-frame sequences that have V and J called. A part of the clones is gone; compared with another copy, unresolved V genes explain less than half, and the rest is unexplained. The sample table records more than 120,000 clones; 91% of these occur just once. The ten biggest clones cover approximately 2.9% of the sample. Reading the germline V gene (reference sequence) gives CDR1 LNHNV and CDR2 YYDKDF. From cysteine to phenylalanine, the CDR3 is 15 amino acids long. The read is trimmed to its CDR3 DNA, 45 bases read in frame from base 1. Trimming removed 8 bases from V and 2 bases from J, leaving 17 bases between the germline ends.

The sample comprised blood. In this chain, TRBV15 is recombined with TRBJ2-3; no D gene can be assigned with confidence. The source is a man aged 25 to 40 in good health. The DNA sequence reads TGTGCCACCCTTAGAACATCTTCGGTCACAGATACGCAGTATTTT. It is translated as CATLRTSSVTDTQYF.